This is a list of T cell receptor beta chains from one sample in a study of blood T cell repertoires in COVID-19. The data were produced by immunoSEQ multiplex PCR, yet TCRdb's version contains in-frame clones alone and is incomplete. The sample has 140,000 to 150,000 clones; approximately 83% are singletons. Sample: peripheral blood. The source is a woman aged 55-75 years with COVID-19, enrolled during active disease. The CDR3 runs from the conserved cysteine through the conserved F or W. The D gene is left open where the match is weak. Expanded clones get a size class; other rows say once, few or many, or leave the size out.

J,size,V,D,DNA,CDR3
TRBJ2-3,-,TRBV29-1,TRBD2,TGCAGCGTCCACCTAGCGGGGGCTTCCACAGATACGCAGTATTTT,CSVHLAGASTDTQYF
TRBJ2-2,-,TRBV2,-,TGTGCCAGCAGCCCAGCCCCCGGCTGGCAGGGCGGAACCGGGGAGCTGTTTTTT,CASSPAPGWQGGTGELFF
TRBJ1-1,-,TRBV18,-,TGTGCCAGCTCATCAAACAGCCCCGGAGCGGCTGAAGCTTTCTTT,CASSSNSPGAAEAFF
TRBJ2-3,-,TRBV9,TRBD1,TGTGCCAGCAGCGGTCCCGGGACAGGGCAAGATACGCAGTATTTT,CASSGPGTGQDTQYF
TRBJ2-7,-,TRBV6-5,-,TGTGCCAGCAGTTACTCATGGACTGGGTACGAGCAGTACTTC,CASSYSWTGYEQYF
TRBJ2-7,-,TRBV9,-,TGTGCCAGCAGCGGAAGGGACACCTTTGCCGACGAGCAGTACTTC,CASSGRDTFADEQYF
TRBJ1-2,few,TRBV10-3,TRBD1,TGTGCCATCATGTCGGACAGGGAAAATGGCTACACCTTC,CAIMSDRENGYTF
TRBJ2-1,-,TRBV5-8,-,TGTGCCCTGACTCTAGCACCGCTGGTTGAGCAGTTCTTC,CALTLAPLVEQFF
TRBJ1-2,-,TRBV3-1/TRBV3-2,TRBD1,TGTGCCAGCAGCCAAGACTCAGGGGGTTATGGCTACACCTTC,CASSQDSGGYGYTF
TRBJ2-2,-,TRBV6-5,TRBD2,TGTGCCAGTGTGGGTTCGGGGGGGGCATCCGGGGAGCTGTTTTTT,CASVGSGGASGELFF
TRBJ2-7,-,TRBV15,-,TGTGCCACCAGCAGAGATCTCGGGGACGAGCAGTACTTC,CATSRDLGDEQYF
TRBJ2-7,-,TRBV9,TRBD1,TGTGCCAGCAGCGTCCTAGACAGGGCTCACGAGCAGTACTTC,CASSVLDRAHEQYF
TRBJ1-1,-,TRBV18,-,TGTGCCAGCTCACCTGGGGAGGACACTGAAGCTTTCTTT,CASSPGEDTEAFF
TRBJ1-5,-,TRBV30,-,TGTGCCTGGAGTCCCGCACAGGATTTGCGACCCCAGCATTTT,CAWSPAQDLRPQHF
TRBJ2-5,once,TRBV2,TRBD2,TGTGCCAGCAGTGAAGCTAGCGGGGGGGCCAAGGAGACCCAGTACTTC,CASSEASGGAKETQYF
TRBJ1-2,-,TRBV7-9,-,TGTGCCAGCACCCCCTCCCCCCAGGGTCGGTGGGGTAACTATGGCTACACCTTC,CASTPSPQGRWGNYGYTF
TRBJ2-1,-,TRBV10-1,TRBD1,TGCGCCAGCAGCGACAGGGTGAATGAGCAGTTCTTC,CASSDRVNEQFF
TRBJ1-1,-,TRBV6-1,TRBD1,TGTGCCAGCAGTGTTGGACAGGCTACCTGGGGCACTGAAGCTTTCTTT,CASSVGQATWGTEAFF
TRBJ1-3,few,TRBV14,-,TGTGCCAGCAGCCAAGATATACGGACATTGAGAAACACCATATATTTT,CASSQDIRTLRNTIYF
TRBJ1-1,-,TRBV10-1,-,TGCGCCACCCTCCTCGGACAGCCGGTCTTT,CATLLGQPVF
TRBJ2-5,-,TRBV5-1,TRBD1,TGCGCCAGCAGCTCGCTCGTGGGACAGAGTCAAGAGACCCAGTACTTC,CASSSLVGQSQETQYF
TRBJ1-6,-,TRBV6-5,-,TGTGCCAGCAACACGGATCGGGGTAATTCACCCCTCCACTTT,CASNTDRGNSPLHF
TRBJ2-7,-,TRBV27,-,TGTGCCAGCAGTTTATTTGGCAGGGGGGATTCCTACGAGCAGTACTTC,CASSLFGRGDSYEQYF
TRBJ2-5,-,TRBV14,-,TGTGCCAGCAGCCAAGATCCGGGGTTGGCGACCCAGTACTTC,CASSQDPGLATQYF
TRBJ1-2,-,TRBV5-5,-,TGTGCCAGCGGGCCCCCCTACGGACTAGGCTACACCTTC,CASGPPYGLGYTF
TRBJ2-3,-,TRBV12-3/TRBV12-4,-,TGTGCCAGCAGTTTATCGGGGGCAGATACGCAGTATTTT,CASSLSGADTQYF
TRBJ1-6,-,TRBV4-2,TRBD1,TGTGCCAGCAGCCAAGATCAGTGGGACAGGAGGCTTAATTCACCCCTCCACTTT,CASSQDQWDRRLNSPLHF
TRBJ2-3,-,TRBV6-4,TRBD2,TGTGCCAGCAGTGAGAGTCAGCGGGGGGGAGATACGCAGTATTTT,CASSESQRGGDTQYF
TRBJ2-7,once,TRBV18,TRBD1,TGTGCCAGCTCACCCTTCGCTCCGGGACAGGGCCTCTACGAGCAGTACTTC,CASSPFAPGQGLYEQYF
TRBJ1-1,-,TRBV11-2,-,TGTGCCAGCAGCAACAGCAGGGCCCGGGTGGACACTGAAGCTTTCTTT,CASSNSRARVDTEAFF
TRBJ1-2,-,TRBV5-1,-,TGCGCCAGCAGCGCGTCCTACTATGGCTACACCTTC,CASSASYYGYTF
TRBJ2-3,-,TRBV5-1,-,TGCGCCAGCAGCGCGGGGCCCACAGATACGCAGTATTTT,CASSAGPTDTQYF
TRBJ1-6,-,TRBV7-9,-,TGTGCCAGCAGATTCGGCTATAATTCACCCCTCCACTTT,CASRFGYNSPLHF
TRBJ2-7,-,TRBV9,-,TGTGCCAGCAGCGTCAGCCGGGACACAGACTCCTACGAGCAGTACTTC,CASSVSRDTDSYEQYF
TRBJ2-7,-,TRBV30,TRBD2,TGTGCCTGGAGTGTAGGGGCTAGCGGTACCTACGAGCAGTACTTC,CAWSVGASGTYEQYF
TRBJ1-5,few,TRBV27,TRBD1,TGTGCCAGCGGCCCGGCATTCAACAGGGGTAATCAGCCCCAGCATTTT,CASGPAFNRGNQPQHF
TRBJ1-3,few,TRBV19,TRBD1,TGTGCCAGTTGTAACCCGGGACAGCGAAGAAACACCATATATTTT,CASCNPGQRRNTIYF
TRBJ1-1,-,TRBV5-1,-,TGCGCCAGCAGCTCCGAACCGGGAAACACTGAAGCTTTCTTT,CASSSEPGNTEAFF
TRBJ1-5,once,TRBV7-6,-,TGTGCCAGCAGCCCAAATGGAGATAGCAATCAGCCCCAGCATTTT,CASSPNGDSNQPQHF
TRBJ1-5,-,TRBV6-5,-,TGTGCCAGCAGTTACCCGGGTAGCAATCAGCCCCAGCATTTT,CASSYPGSNQPQHF
TRBJ2-7,-,TRBV27,-,TGTGCCAGCAGTTTAGGGGGGACAGCCAACGAGCAGTACTTC,CASSLGGTANEQYF